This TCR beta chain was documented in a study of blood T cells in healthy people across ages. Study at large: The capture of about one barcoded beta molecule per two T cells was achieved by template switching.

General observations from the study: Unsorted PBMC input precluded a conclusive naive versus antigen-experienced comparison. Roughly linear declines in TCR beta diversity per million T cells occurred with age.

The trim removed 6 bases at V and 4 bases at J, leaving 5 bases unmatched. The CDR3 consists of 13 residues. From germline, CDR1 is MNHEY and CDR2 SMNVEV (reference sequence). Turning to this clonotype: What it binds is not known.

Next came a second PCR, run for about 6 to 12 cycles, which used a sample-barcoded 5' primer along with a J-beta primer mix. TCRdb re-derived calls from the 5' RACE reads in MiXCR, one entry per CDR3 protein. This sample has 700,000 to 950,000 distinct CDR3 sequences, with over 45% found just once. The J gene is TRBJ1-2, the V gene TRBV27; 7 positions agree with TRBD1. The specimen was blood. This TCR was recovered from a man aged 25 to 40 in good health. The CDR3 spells CASSMTGPYGYTF. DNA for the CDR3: TGTGCCAGCAGCATGACAGGGCCCTATGGCTACACCTTC.